The sequence of this T cell receptor beta chain was determined in a study of early T cells in non-severe SARS-CoV-2 infection. Germline lookup yields CDR1 ENHRY and CDR2 SYGVKD. The CDR3 has 12 residues. V was cut by 3 bases and J by 2 bases, with 5 bases left in between. Researchers tagged individual cDNA molecules with unique molecular identifiers. MiXCR, run by TCRdb on the 5' RACE reads, gives a single entry per CDR3 protein. This table holds approximately 89,000 distinct CDR3 sequences, over 13% found once. The chain carries TRBV10-3 and TRBJ2-7; D is ambiguous. Sequenced sample: whole blood. This clonotype was sampled from an adult who was a healthcare worker with PCR-confirmed SARS-CoV-2 infection or an uninfected control (not recorded which). The DNA of the CDR3 is TGTGCCATCAGTGAAGACACCTACGAGCAGTACTTC. This translates into CAISEDTYEQYF.